This T cell receptor (beta chain) was retrieved from a study of cytomegalovirus exposure and HLA in healthy donors. Background on the study: Counted in an early data release were some 81 million unique TCRs from HLA-typed donors. Overall study findings and caveats: A prior analysis recorded that most TCR beta V segments were productive about 90% or about 30% of the time. A link between a missense DCLRE1C variant and TCR beta V- and J-gene trimming emerged from a later analysis.

In regard to this clone: Its matching antigen is unknown.

Whereas donors were nominally healthy upon sampling, unrecorded immune exposures were probable. With 60 Vbeta and 13 Jbeta primers, the PCR was carried out. Method: immunoSEQ multiplex PCR; TCRdb's copy keeps in-frame clones and lacks some. The sample has under 130,000 clones, over 75% seen once. Trimming at V came to 2 bases and at J to 2 bases, leaving 4 bases not matched to a gene. The germline V gene encodes CDR1 SNHLY and CDR2 FYNNEI. The CDR3 is 16 amino acids. V usage is TRBV2 and J usage is TRBJ2-5; 11 bases match TRBD2. The sequencing input was PBMCs. This clonotype was sampled from a man in his thirties or forties in good health and CMV-seropositive. The CDR3 is CASSEWGLADQETQYF. The CDR3 nucleotides are TGTGCCAGCAGTGAATGGGGACTAGCGGATCAAGAGACCCAGTACTTC.